This TCR beta chain appears in the sequencing data of a study of graft-versus-host responses after intestinal transplantation. The wider study: Transplantation in recipients was multivisceral, liver-intestinal, or isolated intestinal. Study-level results: Circulating GvH clones peaking coincided with falling HvG clones soon after transplant.

In regard to this clone: Antigen unknown.

Profiling relied on immunoSEQ multiplex PCR, and the TCRdb table lists in-frame clones only, not all of them. The table records tens of thousands of clones, about 90% of them present only once. The sequences come from unstimulated CD8+ T cells sorted from spleen or lymph node cells, collected before intestinal transplant. This clonotype originated in a human donor who received an intestinal transplant.

The CDR3 DNA follows: TGCGCCAGCAGCTTTGGGGCGGGGGAGATCTTATCCTACAATGAGCAGTTCTTC. Translation: CASSFGAGEILSYNEQFF. The chain employs TRBV5-1 and TRBJ2-1, with 7 positions matching TRBD2. This CDR3 is built from 18 residues. Trimming took 2 bases from V and 1 from J; bases not matched to a gene: 12. Germline V gives CDR1 SGHRS, CDR2 YFSETQ.